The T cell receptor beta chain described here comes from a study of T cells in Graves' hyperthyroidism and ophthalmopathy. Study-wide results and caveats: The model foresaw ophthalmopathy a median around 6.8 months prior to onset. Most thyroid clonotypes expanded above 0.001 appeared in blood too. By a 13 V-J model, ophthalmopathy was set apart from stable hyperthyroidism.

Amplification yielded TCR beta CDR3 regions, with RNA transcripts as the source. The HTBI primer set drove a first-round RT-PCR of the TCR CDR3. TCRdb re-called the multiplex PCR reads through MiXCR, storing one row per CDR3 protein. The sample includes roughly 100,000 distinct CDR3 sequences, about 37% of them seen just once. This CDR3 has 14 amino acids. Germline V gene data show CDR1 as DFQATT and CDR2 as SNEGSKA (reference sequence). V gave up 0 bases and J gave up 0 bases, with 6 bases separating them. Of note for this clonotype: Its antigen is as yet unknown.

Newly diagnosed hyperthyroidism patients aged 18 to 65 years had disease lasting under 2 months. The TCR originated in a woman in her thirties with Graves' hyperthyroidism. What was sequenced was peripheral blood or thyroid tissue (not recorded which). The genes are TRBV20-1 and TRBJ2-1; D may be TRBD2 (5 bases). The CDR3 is CSAREGSSYNEQFF. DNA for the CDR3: TGCAGTGCTAGAGAAGGGAGCTCCTACAATGAGCAGTTCTTC.